This TCR beta chain appears in the sequencing data of a study of shared clonotypes between healthy human individuals. Donors, without exception, were Caucasian adults residing in Nashville, Tennessee. Concerning this clone: Its antigen is as yet unknown.

Study-level findings and limits: Donor scarcity curtailed the genetic and exposure-history diversity represented herein.

CDR3 length: 15 residues. CDR1 and CDR2 from the germline V gene are MNHNY and SVGAGI (reference sequence). V lost 6 bases and J lost 2, with 14 bases in between. Several immunoSEQ 96-well plates shared each subset's DNA, each plate a replicate. Per the original data handling: With immunoSEQ giving junction-only sequences and no quality scores, filtering differed. Sequencing used immunoSEQ multiplex PCR; TCRdb keeps in-frame clones, though not all of them. The V and J calls and clone size are taken from that table; D and trimming were inferred from the DNA. The table lists 500,000 to 650,000 clones, around 78% of them singletons, with around 12% in the top ten.

Source material: PBMCs. This chain uses TRBV6-6 with TRBJ1-3; D is uncertain. The TCR was taken from a woman aged 40 to 55 in good health. Some clones in this sample may be carry-over from other donors' samples. CDR3 loop: CASRPFAGAGNTIYF. The CDR3 region has the DNA TGTGCCAGCAGGCCCTTCGCGGGAGCTGGAAACACCATATATTTT.